The entry below gives a single T cell receptor beta chain sequence along with its context. Its antigen is not identified. Here immunoSEQ multiplex PCR was the method, and the copy in TCRdb shows in-frame clones only, minus some. This table has 110,000 or so clones, roughly 88% appearing once. The data are from a study of T cell responses to AZD1222 COVID-19 vaccine. General observations from the study: After two AZD1222 doses, spike-specific TCR breadth and depth rose versus day 0. Regions left unmutated in variants are reportedly the target of nearly half of spike-specific TCRs. No day 14 peak samples; only post-peak repertoires were characterized. AZD1222 recipients seropositive at baseline numbered only five or six.

Germline assignment: CDR1 SGHAT and CDR2 FQNNGV. This CDR3 is built from 13 residues. V lost 3 bases, J lost 4 bases, and 7 bases lay in between. J is TRBJ1-5 and V is TRBV11-2; D uncertain. The TCR comes from an adult who received the AZD1222 COVID-19 vaccine. The sequences come from peripheral blood, collected 28 days after the second AZD1222 dose. The CDR3 bases are TGTGCCAGCAGCTTTACAGAGAATCAGCCCCAGCATTTT. As protein: CASSFTENQPQHF.